This paragraph covers one TCR beta chain sequence. Authors' data handling: Amplification with reference gene primers provided the estimates of nucleated cell counts. Clones were sequenced by immunoSEQ multiplex PCR, and TCRdb holds only the in-frame ones, with some missing. V and J calls and clone size are given by that table; D and trimming were obtained from the DNA. The sample holds 120,000 or so clones, over 70% seen once. These data come from a study of blood T cell repertoires in COVID-19. As for the study in general: The origin of the acute and convalescent COVID-19 samples was the United States, Italy and Spain.

V was clipped by 5 bases and J by 9 bases; unmatched bases: 7. Germline V CDR1 and CDR2: SGHTA, FQGNSA. The CDR3 has 14 amino acids. The sample taken for sequencing was peripheral blood. The chain uses TRBV7-2 and TRBJ2-1; 10 nucleotides match TRBD2. The TCR was taken from a man aged 80 or over with active or convalescent COVID-19. As DNA, the CDR3 is TGTGCCAGCAGCCCAGCGGGGGGGGTTCTTGAGCAGTTCTTC. Protein product: CASSPAGGVLEQFF. The variable domain in full, completed from reference TRBV7-2 and TRBJ2-1, reads GAGVSQSPSNKVTEKGKDVELRCDPISGHTALYWYRQSLGQGLEFLIYFQGNSAPDKSGLPSDRFSAERTGGSVSTLTIQRTQQEDSAVYLCASSPAGGVLEQFFGPGTRLTVL.